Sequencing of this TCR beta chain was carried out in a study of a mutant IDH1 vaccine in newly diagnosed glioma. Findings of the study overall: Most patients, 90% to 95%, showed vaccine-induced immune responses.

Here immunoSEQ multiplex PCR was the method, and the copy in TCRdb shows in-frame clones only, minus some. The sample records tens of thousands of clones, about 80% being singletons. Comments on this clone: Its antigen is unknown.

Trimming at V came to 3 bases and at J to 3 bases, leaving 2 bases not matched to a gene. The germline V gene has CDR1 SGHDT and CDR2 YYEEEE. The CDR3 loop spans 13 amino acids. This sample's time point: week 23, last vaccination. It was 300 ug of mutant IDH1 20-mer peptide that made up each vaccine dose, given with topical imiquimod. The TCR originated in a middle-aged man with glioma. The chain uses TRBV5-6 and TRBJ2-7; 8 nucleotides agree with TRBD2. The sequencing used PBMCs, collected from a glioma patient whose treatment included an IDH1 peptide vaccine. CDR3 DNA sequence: TGTGCCAGCAGCTACGGGGGGGGCTACGAGCAGTACTTC. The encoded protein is CASSYGGGYEQYF.